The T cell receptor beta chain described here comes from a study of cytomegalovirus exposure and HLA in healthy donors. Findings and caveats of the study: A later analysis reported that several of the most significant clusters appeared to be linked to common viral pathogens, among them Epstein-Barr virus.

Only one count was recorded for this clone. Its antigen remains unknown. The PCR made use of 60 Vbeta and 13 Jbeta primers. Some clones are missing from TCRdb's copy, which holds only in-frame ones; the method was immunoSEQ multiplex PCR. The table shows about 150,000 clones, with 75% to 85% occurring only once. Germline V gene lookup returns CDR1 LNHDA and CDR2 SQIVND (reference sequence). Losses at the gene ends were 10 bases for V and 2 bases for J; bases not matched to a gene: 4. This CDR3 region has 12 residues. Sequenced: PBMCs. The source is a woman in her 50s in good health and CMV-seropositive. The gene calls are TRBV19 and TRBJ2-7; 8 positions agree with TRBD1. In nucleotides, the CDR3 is TGTGCCACCGGGACAGGACCCTACGAGCAGTACTTC. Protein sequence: CATGTGPYEQYF.